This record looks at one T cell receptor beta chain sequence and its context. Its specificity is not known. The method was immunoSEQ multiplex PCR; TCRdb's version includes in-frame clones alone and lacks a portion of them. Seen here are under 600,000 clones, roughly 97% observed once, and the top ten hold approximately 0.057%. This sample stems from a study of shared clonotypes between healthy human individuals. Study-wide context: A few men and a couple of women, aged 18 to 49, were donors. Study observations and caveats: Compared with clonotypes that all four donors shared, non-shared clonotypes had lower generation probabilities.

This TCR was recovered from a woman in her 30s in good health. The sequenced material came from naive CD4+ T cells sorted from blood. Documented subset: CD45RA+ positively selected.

The CDR3 nucleotides are TGTGCCAGCAGCCCGGGGGACGAGATCCGCAATCAGCCCCAGCATTTT. Amino acid sequence: CASSPGDEIRNQPQHF. J is TRBJ1-5 and V is TRBV7-9, with a tentative D call TRBD1 (5 bases). Germline lookup yields CDR1 SEHNR and CDR2 FQNEAQ (reference sequence). The V gene lost 5 bases and the J gene lost 2 bases, with 16 bases spanning the gap. The CDR3 sequence is 16 residues long.